Shown below are 5 T cell receptor beta chains from a single sample sequenced in a study of cytomegalovirus exposure and HLA in healthy donors. The table came from immunoSEQ multiplex PCR; TCRdb's copy has only in-frame clones and leaves some out. The sample lists some 70,000 clones; roughly 80% were seen once. Sequences were obtained from PBMCs. The receptors shown here come from a man aged 25-45 years in good health and CMV-seronegative.

This clone has only one observation. The CDR3 DNA sequence: TGCGCCAGCAGCCAGGGACAGACCTACTATGGCTACACCTTC. This encodes CASSQGQTYYGYTF. The rearrangement joins TRBV4-1 to TRBJ1-2; TRBD1 aligns across 7 bases. The V gene's germline CDR1 is MGHRA and CDR2 YSYEKL. Trimming removed 3 bases from V and 3 bases from J; junction bases left unmatched: 4. The CDR3 runs to 14 residues.

The J gene is TRBJ1-4, the V gene TRBV29-1; D possibly corresponds to TRBD1 (5 bases). Trimming removed 5 bases from V and 6 bases from J, with 10 bases in between. The CDR3 spans 12 residues. Germline CDR1 is SQVTM and CDR2 is ANQGSEA. The CDR3 region has the DNA TGCAGCGTTACAGGTGGCGATGAAAAACTGTTTTTT. Protein sequence: CSVTGGDEKLFF.

The chain carries TRBV19 and TRBJ1-5; possibly TRBD1 for D (5 bases). Germline CDR1 LNHDA, CDR2 SQIVND (reference sequence). V was pared by 6 bases and J by 7 bases, with 13 bases between. This CDR3 is 13 amino acids long. The CDR3 DNA sequence: TGTGCCAGTAGCCCGGGGGAAGGCCAGCCCCAGCATTTT. This translates into CASSPGEGQPQHF.

The V call is TRBV7-2, the J call TRBJ2-7; 8 nucleotides match TRBD1. Germline CDR1 SGHTA, CDR2 FQGNSA. This CDR3 has 15 amino acids. The trim removed 4 bases at V and 3 bases at J, leaving 8 bases unmatched. The CDR3 sequence is CASSSQGALDYEQYF. The CDR3 DNA reads as TGTGCCAGCAGCTCCCAGGGGGCTTTGGACTACGAGCAGTACTTC.

V usage is TRBV6-6 and J usage is TRBJ2-7, with 8 bases that match TRBD1. V lost 0 bases, J lost 5 bases, and 9 bases stayed unmatched. This CDR3 is 16 amino acids long. Germline assignment: CDR1 MNHNY and CDR2 SVGAGI (reference sequence). The CDR3 DNA sequence: TGTGCCAGCAGTTACTCGGTGACAGGGGTCTTTGACGAGCAGTACGTC. Amino acid sequence: CASSYSVTGVFDEQYV.